This T cell receptor (beta chain) was captured in a study of blood T cell repertoires in COVID-19. Study-level information: Sites across the United States, Italy and Spain contributed samples from acute and convalescent COVID-19. The analysed material was cDNA or gDNA that came from T cells, B-cell-depleted T cells, or PBMCs.

How the authors handled the data: Using reference gene primer amplification, nucleated cell counts were estimated. This table comes from immunoSEQ multiplex PCR, and its TCRdb copy is limited to in-frame clones, with some not included. Clone size and the V and J calls come from that table; the DNA yielded D and trimming. The repertoire holds around 58,000 clones, with around four fifths as singletons. Losses at the gene ends were 5 bases for V and 0 bases for J; bases not matched to a gene: 13. Germline V gene sequence: CDR1 KGHSH, CDR2 LQKENI. The length of the CDR3 is 18 residues. The sample consisted of peripheral blood. The chain is built from TRBV18 and TRBJ1-3; 7 nucleotides line up with TRBD1. This receptor was taken from a human donor in a cohort sampled during active COVID-19. CDR3 protein: CASSAFAPGQHSGNTIYF. CDR3 coding DNA: TGTGCCAGCTCAGCCTTTGCCCCGGGACAGCACTCTGGAAACACCATATATTTT.